These T cell receptor beta chains were read from a single sample in a study of OX40 agonist ivuxolimab in advanced cancers. Using immunoSEQ multiplex PCR, the repertoire was profiled, and TCRdb retains in-frame clones only, with some absent. This sample has over 65,000 clones, with 90% found just once. Sample: CD4+ or CD8+ T cells sorted from blood, taken in a trial of the OX40 agonist ivuxolimab. The receptors derive from an adult with an advanced solid tumor such as melanoma, head and neck, liver or kidney cancer. Each CDR3 is given with its conserved first and last residue. A D gene is named only where the DNA matches it firmly. Clone sizes are given selectively: once, few, many, or a class where the clone is expanded.

TRBV9	TRBD2	once	TRBJ2-5	CASSVAFGTSGNQETQYF	TGTGCCAGCAGCGTAGCCTTCGGGACTAGCGGGAACCAAGAGACCCAGTACTTC
TRBV15	.	.	TRBJ1-2	CATSRAPSPGGYTF	TGTGCCACCAGCAGAGCCCCCAGTCCCGGCGGCTACACCTTC
TRBV5-1	.	once	TRBJ2-1	CASSLLSGELEQFF	TGCGCCAGCAGCTTATTGTCGGGAGAACTTGAGCAGTTCTTC
TRBV15	.	.	TRBJ1-2	CATSRDREGGYGYTF	TGTGCCACCAGCAGAGATAGGGAAGGGGGCTATGGCTACACCTTC
TRBV5-1	.	.	TRBJ1-2	CASSLDRQEAPYTF	TGCGCCAGCAGCTTGGATCGGCAGGAGGCCCCTTACACCTTC
TRBV2	.	.	TRBJ1-1	CASDQGRTKGTEAFF	TGTGCCAGTGACCAGGGAAGGACAAAGGGCACTGAAGCTTTCTTT
TRBV19	TRBD2	.	TRBJ2-6	CASSPPGGSGANVLTF	TGTGCCAGTAGTCCCCCGGGGGGCTCTGGGGCCAACGTCCTGACTTTC
TRBV7-2	.	.	TRBJ1-5	CASSLAWDRPQHF	TGTGCCAGCAGCTTAGCATGGGATCGGCCCCAGCATTTT
TRBV6-6	.	.	TRBJ1-2	CASSYGTYYGYTF	TGTGCCAGCAGTTACGGGACCTACTATGGCTACACCTTC
TRBV7-2	TRBD2	.	TRBJ2-3	CASSSGLAGVVDTQYF	TGTGCCAGCAGCTCTGGACTAGCGGGAGTCGTAGATACGCAGTATTTT
TRBV27	.	.	TRBJ1-2	CASRYRDGYGYTF	TGTGCCAGTCGTTACAGGGATGGCTATGGCTACACCTTC
TRBV4-1	.	once	TRBJ2-5	CASSTGPPETQYF	TGCGCCAGCAGCACAGGGCCCCCGGAGACCCAGTACTTC
TRBV11-3	.	.	TRBJ2-2	CASSLVFGTGELFF	TGTGCCAGCAGCTTGGTGTTTGGGACCGGGGAGCTGTTTTTT
TRBV6-1	.	.	TRBJ1-4	CASRGAQRNEKLFF	TGTGCCAGCAGAGGGGCCCAAAGGAATGAAAAACTGTTTTTT
TRBV7-2	.	.	TRBJ2-5	CASSPQGQETQYF	TGTGCCAGCAGCCCGCAGGGGCAAGAGACCCAGTACTTC
TRBV16	.	.	TRBJ1-4	CASRPDSRDEKLFF	TGTGCCAGCAGACCGGACAGCCGTGATGAAAAACTGTTTTTT
TRBV18	.	.	TRBJ1-2	CASSPGRGDYGYTF	TGTGCCAGCTCACCGGGACGCGGTGACTATGGCTACACCTTC
TRBV19	.	.	TRBJ1-5	CASSGGRGRNQPQHF	TGTGCCAGTAGTGGAGGCAGGGGTCGCAATCAGCCCCAGCATTTT
TRBV7-9	.	.	TRBJ2-7	CASSPYLGASLYEQYF	TGTGCCAGCAGCCCATATCTCGGGGCCAGCCTCTACGAGCAGTACTTC
TRBV4-1	.	once	TRBJ1-3	CASSPGGPGNTIYF	TGCGCCAGCAGCCCGGGTGGCCCTGGAAACACCATATATTTT
TRBV28	TRBD1	.	TRBJ1-6	CASSLRAEIQRGHSPLHF	TGTGCCAGCAGTTTAAGGGCAGAAATCCAAAGGGGGCATTCACCCCTCCACTTT
TRBV13	.	.	TRBJ2-7	CASSFRQGPRYEQYF	TGTGCCAGCAGCTTCCGTCAGGGGCCTCGCTACGAGCAGTACTTC
TRBV6-6	.	.	TRBJ2-2	CASCSRREGGELFF	TGTGCCAGCTGTTCACGGCGCGAGGGGGGGGAGCTGTTTTTT
TRBV9	.	once	TRBJ2-5	CASSVSQETQYF	TGTGCCAGCAGCGTATCCCAAGAGACCCAGTACTTC
TRBV7-2	TRBD2	.	TRBJ2-1	CASGGYSGRTSTIF	TGTGCCAGCGGCGGTTATAGCGGGAGAACCTCTACTATCTTC
TRBV7-2	TRBD1	.	TRBJ1-6	CASTQDRLWNSPLHF	TGTGCCAGCACCCAGGACAGGTTGTGGAATTCACCCCTCCACTTT
TRBV5-8	.	.	TRBJ1-1	CASSLRREAFF	TGTGCCAGCAGCTTGCGTCGTGAAGCTTTCTTT
TRBV11-2	TRBD2	.	TRBJ2-7	CASSTGLAGADEQYF	TGTGCCAGCAGCACGGGACTAGCGGGAGCGGACGAGCAGTACTTC
TRBV7-2	.	.	TRBJ1-1	CASSLIQDTEAFF	TGTGCCAGCAGCTTGATACAGGACACTGAAGCTTTCTTT
TRBV28	TRBD1	few	TRBJ1-2	CASSRGTGARLDGYTF	TGTGCCAGCAGCCGGGGAACAGGGGCCCGCTTGGATGGCTACACCTTC
TRBV6-6	.	.	TRBJ1-1	CASSYEGEAFF	TGTGCCAGCAGTTATGAGGGGGAAGCTTTCTTT
TRBV7-9	TRBD1	.	TRBJ2-7	CASSFALDRVDEQYF	TGTGCCAGCAGCTTCGCCTTGGACAGGGTTGACGAGCAGTACTTC
TRBV7-3	.	.	TRBJ1-2	CASSLRTALSYGYTF	TGTGCCAGCAGCTTAAGGACGGCCCTATCCTATGGCTACACCTTC
TRBV10-3	.	.	TRBJ2-1	CAISDFSLTYNEQFF	TGTGCCATCAGTGACTTCAGTCTCACCTACAATGAGCAGTTCTTC
TRBV9	TRBD2	.	TRBJ2-7	CASSETSGASYEQYF	TGTGCCAGCAGCGAGACTAGCGGGGCAAGCTACGAGCAGTACTTC
TRBV21-1	.	.	TRBJ1-1	CASSKEGMRYSNGGYRGSTEAFF	TGTGCCAGCAGCAAAGAGGGGATGCGGTACAGTAATGGGGGGTACAGGGGAAGCACTGAAGCTTTCTTT
TRBV28	TRBD2	.	TRBJ2-7	CASSPLAGGSHEQYF	TGTGCCAGCAGCCCACTAGCGGGGGGTAGTCACGAGCAGTACTTC
TRBV19	.	.	TRBJ2-2	CASSIGGGTGELFF	TGTGCCAGTAGTATAGGAGGGGGCACCGGGGAGCTGTTTTTT
TRBV19	.	.	TRBJ2-2	CASSTLGLRFAGELFF	TGTGCCAGTAGTACCCTGGGATTAAGGTTCGCCGGGGAGCTGTTTTTT
TRBV11-2	.	once	TRBJ1-3	CASSLAGSGNTIYF	TGTGCCAGCAGCTTAGCCGGATCTGGAAACACCATATATTTT
TRBV5-4	TRBD2	.	TRBJ2-7	CASSFGTRGYEQYF	TGTGCCAGCAGCTTTGGGACTAGAGGGTACGAGCAGTACTTC
TRBV28	.	.	TRBJ1-1	CASSQGRTQAFF	TGTGCCAGCAGTCAGGGACGTACCCAAGCTTTCTTT
TRBV7-9	.	.	TRBJ2-7	CASSSAPYEQYF	TGTGCCAGCAGCTCAGCCCCCTACGAGCAGTACTTC
TRBV30	TRBD1	.	TRBJ1-1	CAWGGTANTEAFF	TGTGCCTGGGGCGGGACAGCGAACACTGAAGCTTTCTTT
TRBV4-1	TRBD2	.	TRBJ2-7	CASSPGIASGRYEQYF	TGCGCCAGCAGCCCAGGCATAGCTAGCGGGAGGTACGAGCAGTACTTC
TRBV10-3	TRBD1	once	TRBJ1-1	CAIRGGEDTEAFF	TGTGCCATCAGAGGGGGCGAGGACACTGAAGCTTTCTTT
TRBV7-9	.	.	TRBJ2-6	CASSVWGSGANVLTF	TGTGCCAGCAGCGTTTGGGGCTCTGGGGCCAACGTCCTGACTTTC
TRBV7-9	.	.	TRBJ2-1	CASSLGDIYNEQFF	TGTGCCAGCAGCTTAGGAGACATCTACAATGAGCAGTTCTTC
TRBV5-1	TRBD2	few	TRBJ2-3	CASSLDGGFGDTQYF	TGCGCCAGCAGCTTAGACGGGGGGTTCGGAGATACGCAGTATTTT
TRBV5-4	TRBD2	.	TRBJ2-1	CASSRPTSVEQFF	TGTGCCAGCAGCCGCCCGACTAGCGTTGAGCAGTTCTTC
TRBV5-1	.	.	TRBJ1-2	CASSSGWGYYGYTF	TGCGCCAGCAGTTCCGGGTGGGGATACTATGGCTACACCTTC
TRBV14	.	.	TRBJ2-4	CASSLGQHRLQYF	TGTGCCAGCAGTCTCGGACAGCACCGATTACAGTACTTC